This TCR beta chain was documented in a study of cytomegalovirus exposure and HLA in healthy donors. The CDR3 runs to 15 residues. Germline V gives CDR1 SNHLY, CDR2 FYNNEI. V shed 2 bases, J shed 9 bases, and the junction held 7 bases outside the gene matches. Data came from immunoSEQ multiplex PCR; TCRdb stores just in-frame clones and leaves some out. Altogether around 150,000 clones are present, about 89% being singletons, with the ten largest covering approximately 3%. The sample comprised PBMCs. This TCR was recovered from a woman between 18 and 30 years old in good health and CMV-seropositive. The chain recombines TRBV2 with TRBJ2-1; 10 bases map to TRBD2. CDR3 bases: TGTGCCAGCAGTGAACTGCTAGCGGGAGTGGCTGAGCAGTTCTTC. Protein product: CASSELLAGVAEQFF.